This is a list of T cell receptor beta chains from one sample in a study of tumor-infiltrating lymphocytes in primary liver carcinoma. TCRdb passed the multiplex PCR reads through MiXCR, listing each CDR3 protein once. Counted here are fewer than 200,000 distinct CDR3 sequences, over 80% occurring once; the ten biggest clones make up over 15%. The material sequenced was tumor tissue from primary liver carcinoma. The receptors shown here come from a man aged 40-50 years with primary liver carcinoma and hepatitis B virus infection. The CDR3 runs from the conserved cysteine through the conserved F or W. The order of the fields is J gene, D gene, V gene, clone size, CDR3 DNA, CDR3 protein. A D gene is named only where the DNA matches it firmly. Expanded clones are given a class, and other clones once, few, many or no size at all.

J gene: TRBJ2-7; D gene: TRBD2; V gene: TRBV5-6; clone size: .; CDR3 DNA: TGTACCAGCAGCTTCCCGGGACTATCATACGAGCAGTACTTC; CDR3 protein: CTSSFPGLSYEQYF
J gene: TRBJ1-1; D gene: .; V gene: TRBV6-1; clone size: once; CDR3 DNA: TGTGCCAGCAGTCACAGTATAGGCATTGTAGCTTTCTTT; CDR3 protein: CASSHSIGIVAFF
J gene: TRBJ1-1; D gene: .; V gene: TRBV12-3/TRBV12-4; clone size: once; CDR3 DNA: TGTGCCAGCATCTCTTCCAGTGCGAACACTGAAGCTTTCTTT; CDR3 protein: CASISSSANTEAFF
J gene: TRBJ1-3; D gene: .; V gene: TRBV7-2; clone size: .; CDR3 DNA: TGTGCCCGCAGCTTAGGGACCCCTGACACAGGAAACACCATATATTTT; CDR3 protein: CARSLGTPDTGNTIYF
J gene: TRBJ1-1; D gene: .; V gene: TRBV28; clone size: .; CDR3 DNA: TGTGCCAGCAGTTTAGCCACAAGAGGGAACACTGAAGCTTTCTTT; CDR3 protein: CASSLATRGNTEAFF
J gene: TRBJ2-3; D gene: TRBD2; V gene: TRBV11-1; clone size: .; CDR3 DNA: TGTGCCAGCGGCTTAGCGGGAGGAAGAACAGATACGCAGTGTTTT; CDR3 protein: CASGLAGGRTDTQCF
J gene: TRBJ2-1; D gene: TRBD2; V gene: TRBV10-3; clone size: .; CDR3 DNA: TGTTCCATCCCCGCGGGGACTAGCGGTTCCCTGGGGGCCTTCAATAAGCAGTTCTTC; CDR3 protein: CSIPAGTSGSLGAFNKQFF
J gene: TRBJ2-7; D gene: .; V gene: TRBV29-1; clone size: .; CDR3 DNA: TGCAGCGTACGGGACACCTACGGACAGTACTTC; CDR3 protein: CSVRDTYGQYF
J gene: TRBJ1-2; D gene: .; V gene: TRBV12-3/TRBV12-4; clone size: .; CDR3 DNA: TGTGCCAGCCTACAGGGCAGCGAAAACTATGGCAACACCTTC; CDR3 protein: CASLQGSENYGNTF
J gene: TRBJ2-1; D gene: .; V gene: TRBV12-3/TRBV12-4; clone size: .; CDR3 DNA: TGTGCCAGCAGTTTCGTGGGAACCTCCTACAATGAGCTGTTCTTC; CDR3 protein: CASSFVGTSYNELFF
J gene: TRBJ2-3; D gene: .; V gene: TRBV27; clone size: .; CDR3 DNA: TGTGCCAGCAGTTTAGATATCCCCCCAAGGATCACAGATACGCAGTATTTT; CDR3 protein: CASSLDIPPRITDTQYF
J gene: TRBJ2-1; D gene: .; V gene: TRBV13; clone size: .; CDR3 DNA: TGTGCCAGAATCTTAACTTGCGGCAATGAGCAGTTCTTC; CDR3 protein: CARILTCGNEQFF
J gene: TRBJ2-3; D gene: TRBD1; V gene: TRBV14; clone size: few; CDR3 DNA: TGTGCCAGCAGACCTCGGACAGGTTGGGGCGCAGATACGCAGTATTTT; CDR3 protein: CASRPRTGWGADTQYF
J gene: TRBJ1-2; D gene: .; V gene: TRBV6-5; clone size: .; CDR3 DNA: TGTGCCAGCAAAGAAACAGGAGGAGGCTACACCTTC; CDR3 protein: CASKETGGGYTF
J gene: TRBJ1-4; D gene: .; V gene: TRBV6-9; clone size: .; CDR3 DNA: TGTGCCAGCAGAGGACAGCGATTCGAAAAACTACTTTTT; CDR3 protein: CASRGQRFEKLLF
J gene: TRBJ2-7; D gene: TRBD1; V gene: TRBV5-1; clone size: once; CDR3 DNA: TGCGCCAGCAGCTTATTGAAGGGGGCAAGCGAGGAGTACTTC; CDR3 protein: CASSLLKGASEEYF
J gene: TRBJ2-6; D gene: .; V gene: TRBV6-1; clone size: .; CDR3 DNA: TGTGCCAGCAGTGAAGCCTGGGTAAGAGTGTCCTCTGGGGCCAACGTCCTGACTTTC; CDR3 protein: CASSEAWVRVSSGANVLTF
J gene: TRBJ2-3; D gene: TRBD2; V gene: TRBV5-6; clone size: .; CDR3 DNA: TGTGTCTGCAACCGCGGGACTAGCGGCATTATTCGCACAGATACGCAGTATTTT; CDR3 protein: CVCNRGTSGIIRTDTQYF
J gene: TRBJ2-5; D gene: TRBD2; V gene: TRBV29-1; clone size: few; CDR3 DNA: TGCAGCCTTGGTGGGACTAGCGGGAGTAGGGAGATCCAGTATTTC; CDR3 protein: CSLGGTSGSREIQYF
J gene: TRBJ2-7; D gene: .; V gene: TRBV5-5; clone size: .; CDR3 DNA: TGTGCCAGCAGCTTCTTTGGGACATGCATAATTTACGAGCAGTACTTC; CDR3 protein: CASSFFGTCIIYEQYF
J gene: TRBJ2-1; D gene: .; V gene: TRBV5-6; clone size: .; CDR3 DNA: TGTACCAGCAGCGCCTTAACAGGGTCGACGTACAATGAACAGTTCTTC; CDR3 protein: CTSSALTGSTYNEQFF
J gene: TRBJ2-2; D gene: TRBD2; V gene: TRBV6-5; clone size: .; CDR3 DNA: TGTTCCAGCAGTTCCGCGAGACTAGCGGGTGGGGAGCTGTTTTTT; CDR3 protein: CSSSSARLAGGELFF
J gene: TRBJ2-5; D gene: .; V gene: TRBV29-1; clone size: .; CDR3 DNA: TGCAGCATTGAAGGTGGGCTCGAGGAGACCCAGTACTTC; CDR3 protein: CSIEGGLEETQYF
J gene: TRBJ2-1; D gene: .; V gene: TRBV6-1; clone size: .; CDR3 DNA: TGTGCCAGCAGTCGAGAGGACGGGTCATATATTGAGCAGTTCTTC; CDR3 protein: CASSREDGSYIEQFF
J gene: TRBJ2-5; D gene: .; V gene: TRBV5-4; clone size: .; CDR3 DNA: TGTGCCAGCAGTACGGAACAAGAAACTCAGTACTTC; CDR3 protein: CASSTEQETQYF
J gene: TRBJ1-1; D gene: .; V gene: TRBV10-3; clone size: .; CDR3 DNA: TGTGCCATCAGCGGACATGGTCTGAACACTGAAACTTTCTTT; CDR3 protein: CAISGHGLNTETFF
J gene: TRBJ2-4; D gene: TRBD2; V gene: TRBV11-1; clone size: .; CDR3 DNA: TGTGCCAGGAGCTTTCCAGGGACTAGCGGGACCAAAAACATTAATTACTTC; CDR3 protein: CARSFPGTSGTKNINYF
J gene: TRBJ2-2; D gene: TRBD2; V gene: TRBV6-6; clone size: .; CDR3 DNA: TGTGCCATCAGCCCTAACGGGAGGGTCGCCGGGGAGCTGTTTTTT; CDR3 protein: CAISPNGRVAGELFF
J gene: TRBJ1-4; D gene: .; V gene: TRBV6-1; clone size: .; CDR3 DNA: TGTGCCAGCGCTATCGGTATAACTAATGAAAAACTGTTATTT; CDR3 protein: CASAIGITNEKLLF
J gene: TRBJ1-2; D gene: .; V gene: TRBV11-2; clone size: .; CDR3 DNA: TGTGCCAGCAGATTAGATTCGGTACCCTATTTTCGAGGCTACACCTTC; CDR3 protein: CASRLDSVPYFRGYTF
J gene: TRBJ2-7; D gene: .; V gene: TRBV28; clone size: few; CDR3 DNA: TGTGCCAGCACAAGAAAAGGGGGCGCGGGGCGCGGTTCCTACGAGCAGTACTTC; CDR3 protein: CASTRKGGAGRGSYEQYF
J gene: TRBJ1-2; D gene: .; V gene: TRBV12-3/TRBV12-4; clone size: .; CDR3 DNA: TGTACCAGCAGTATACCAGGGATCAGCTACACCTTC; CDR3 protein: CTSSIPGISYTF
J gene: TRBJ2-5; D gene: TRBD2; V gene: TRBV5-4; clone size: once; CDR3 DNA: TGTGCCAGCAGCTCAGCGGGGGGGATGGAGACCAAGTACTTC; CDR3 protein: CASSSAGGMETKYF
J gene: TRBJ2-3; D gene: TRBD2; V gene: TRBV12-3/TRBV12-4; clone size: .; CDR3 DNA: TGTACCAGTGCTGGGGGACTAGCGGGAGCGAATACGCAGTATTTT; CDR3 protein: CTSAGGLAGANTQYF
J gene: TRBJ1-2; D gene: TRBD1; V gene: TRBV6-1; clone size: .; CDR3 DNA: TGTGCCGTTCGACAGGGTTTTACCGGGGACTACACCTTC; CDR3 protein: CAVRQGFTGDYTF
J gene: TRBJ2-5; D gene: TRBD1; V gene: TRBV6-1; clone size: .; CDR3 DNA: TGTGCCAGCAGCGATATACCAGGGGGCCAAGAGACCCAGTACTTC; CDR3 protein: CASSDIPGGQETQYF
J gene: TRBJ1-2; D gene: TRBD1; V gene: TRBV12-3/TRBV12-4; clone size: .; CDR3 DNA: TGTGTCAGCAGTCGGGGACAGGGCTTGTATGGCTACACCTTC; CDR3 protein: CVSSRGQGLYGYTF
J gene: TRBJ2-5; D gene: .; V gene: TRBV5-6; clone size: .; CDR3 DNA: TGTGCCAGCAGCTTGGAGGCTAGTCAAGAGACCCGGTATTTC; CDR3 protein: CASSLEASQETRYF
J gene: TRBJ1-2; D gene: .; V gene: TRBV28; clone size: once; CDR3 DNA: TGTGCCAGCAGATCCCTTGCTGACCCGGGGTATGGCTACACCTTC; CDR3 protein: CASRSLADPGYGYTF
J gene: TRBJ2-5; D gene: TRBD1; V gene: TRBV5-1; clone size: many; CDR3 DNA: TGCGCCAGCAGCTTACAGGGGGCGCAGGAGACCCAGTACTTC; CDR3 protein: CASSLQGAQETQYF
J gene: TRBJ1-5; D gene: .; V gene: TRBV30; clone size: many; CDR3 DNA: TGTGCCTGGAGTCCCATGGGGACTAGCAATCAGCCCCAGCATTTT; CDR3 protein: CAWSPMGTSNQPQHF
J gene: TRBJ2-3; D gene: TRBD2; V gene: TRBV11-2; clone size: .; CDR3 DNA: TGTCCCAGCAGCCGATCACCGAGACTAGCGGGAGAGAGGACAGATACGCATTATTTT; CDR3 protein: CPSSRSPRLAGERTDTHYF
J gene: TRBJ2-5; D gene: .; V gene: TRBV4-2; clone size: .; CDR3 DNA: TGTGCCAATAGCCAAGACGGGACAAGGGGCCAAGAGACCCAGTACTTC; CDR3 protein: CANSQDGTRGQETQYF
J gene: TRBJ2-5; D gene: .; V gene: TRBV6-1; clone size: .; CDR3 DNA: TGTGCAAGCAGTGAAGTGGTGGGCGGCCAAGAGACCCACTACTTC; CDR3 protein: CASSEVVGGQETHYF
J gene: TRBJ2-7; D gene: .; V gene: TRBV13; clone size: .; CDR3 DNA: TGTGCCAGCAGCCCCTATACTTATTCGGGCGAGGAGTACTTC; CDR3 protein: CASSPYTYSGEEYF
J gene: TRBJ2-7; D gene: .; V gene: TRBV11-2; clone size: .; CDR3 DNA: TGTGTCAGTAACTTAGCCCCTAGCGGAGGGGGCTACGAGCAGTACTTC; CDR3 protein: CVSNLAPSGGGYEQYF
J gene: TRBJ2-2; D gene: .; V gene: TRBV4-2; clone size: .; CDR3 DNA: TGTGCCAGCAGCCAAGGCGGGCAGGGCGGCACCGGGAAGCTGTTTTTT; CDR3 protein: CASSQGGQGGTGKLFF
J gene: TRBJ2-7; D gene: .; V gene: TRBV29-1; clone size: .; CDR3 DNA: TGCAACGCCATGACATCTTGGACCGGCATTCCCTACGAGCACTACTTC; CDR3 protein: CNAMTSWTGIPYEHYF
J gene: TRBJ2-7; D gene: .; V gene: TRBV11-2; clone size: .; CDR3 DNA: TGTGCCAGAAGCTTTAGCAGGAACTCCTACGAGCAGTACTTC; CDR3 protein: CARSFSRNSYEQYF
J gene: TRBJ2-3; D gene: .; V gene: TRBV11-1; clone size: .; CDR3 DNA: TGTGCCAGCGGCAATTGGGGGGAGGAAGAAACGCATTGTTTT; CDR3 protein: CASGNWGEEETHCF
J gene: TRBJ2-1; D gene: .; V gene: TRBV4-3; clone size: .; CDR3 DNA: TGCGCCAACAGCCAAGATTTCGACTCCTACAATGAGCAGTTCTTC; CDR3 protein: CANSQDFDSYNEQFF
J gene: TRBJ2-1; D gene: .; V gene: TRBV4-2; clone size: once; CDR3 DNA: TGTGCCAGTAGCCACGCCGGAGGACATGGGAACAATGAGCAGTTCTTC; CDR3 protein: CASSHAGGHGNNEQFF
J gene: TRBJ1-1; D gene: TRBD1; V gene: TRBV28; clone size: .; CDR3 DNA: TGTGCCAGCAGTTTACCATATGGACAGGGGCACACTGAAGCTTTATTT; CDR3 protein: CASSLPYGQGHTEALF
J gene: TRBJ2-1; D gene: TRBD1; V gene: TRBV4-2; clone size: .; CDR3 DNA: TGTGCCTGCAGCCACGCCAGGGGACAGGGGAACAGTGAGCAGTTCTTC; CDR3 protein: CACSHARGQGNSEQFF